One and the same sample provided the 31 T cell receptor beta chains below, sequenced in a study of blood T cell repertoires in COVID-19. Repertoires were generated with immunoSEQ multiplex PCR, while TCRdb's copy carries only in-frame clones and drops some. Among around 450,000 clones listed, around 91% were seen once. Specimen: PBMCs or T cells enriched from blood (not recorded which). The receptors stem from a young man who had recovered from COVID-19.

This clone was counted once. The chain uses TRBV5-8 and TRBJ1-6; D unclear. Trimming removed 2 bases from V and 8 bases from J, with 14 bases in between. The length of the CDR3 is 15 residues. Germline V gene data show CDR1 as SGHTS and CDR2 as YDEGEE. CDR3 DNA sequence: TGTGCCAGCAGCTTAGGAGGGAAGCTCGATTCACCCCTCCACTTT. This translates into CASSLGGKLDSPLHF.

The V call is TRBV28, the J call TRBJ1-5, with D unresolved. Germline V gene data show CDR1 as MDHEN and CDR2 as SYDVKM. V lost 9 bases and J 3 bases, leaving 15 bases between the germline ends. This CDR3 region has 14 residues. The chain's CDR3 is CASAGLTLNQPQHF. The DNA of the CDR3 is TGTGCCAGTGCTGGGCTGACCCTCAATCAGCCCCAGCATTTT.

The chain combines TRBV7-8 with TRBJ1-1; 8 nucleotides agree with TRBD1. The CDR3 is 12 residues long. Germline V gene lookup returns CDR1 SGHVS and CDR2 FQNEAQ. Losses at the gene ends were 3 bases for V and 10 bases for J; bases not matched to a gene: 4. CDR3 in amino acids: CASSFGQGGAFF. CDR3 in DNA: TGTGCCAGCAGCTTCGGACAGGGAGGAGCTTTCTTT.

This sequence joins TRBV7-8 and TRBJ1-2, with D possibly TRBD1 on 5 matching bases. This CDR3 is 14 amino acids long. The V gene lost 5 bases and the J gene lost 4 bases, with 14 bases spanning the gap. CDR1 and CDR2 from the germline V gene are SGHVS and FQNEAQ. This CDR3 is CASSPRVIGYGYTF. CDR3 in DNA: TGTGCCAGCAGCCCCAGGGTTATCGGCTATGGCTACACCTTC. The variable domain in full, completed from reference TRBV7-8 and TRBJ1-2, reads GAGVSQSPRYKVAKRGQDVALRCDPISGHVSLFWYQQALGQGPEFLTYFQNEAQLDKSGLPSDRFFAERPEGSVSTLKIQRTQQEDSAVYLCASSPRVIGYGYTFGSGTRLTVV.

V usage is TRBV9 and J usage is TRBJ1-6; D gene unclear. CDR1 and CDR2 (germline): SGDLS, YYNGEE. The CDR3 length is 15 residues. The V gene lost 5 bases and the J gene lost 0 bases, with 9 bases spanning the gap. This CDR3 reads CASSAASSYNSPLHF. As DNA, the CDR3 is TGTGCCAGCAGTGCGGCCAGCTCCTATAATTCACCCCTCCACTTT.

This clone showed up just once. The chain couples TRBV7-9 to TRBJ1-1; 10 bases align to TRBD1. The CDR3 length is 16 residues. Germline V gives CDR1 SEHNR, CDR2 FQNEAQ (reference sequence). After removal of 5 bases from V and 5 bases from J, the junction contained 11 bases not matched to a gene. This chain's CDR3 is CASSPGTGAARTEAFF. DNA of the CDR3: TGTGCCAGCAGCCCTGGGACAGGGGCGGCGAGAACTGAAGCTTTCTTT.

The CDR3 DNA reads as TGCGCCAGCAGGGGAAACAGGGAAGGCTACACCTTC. Translated: CASRGNREGYTF. The gene calls are TRBV5-1 and TRBJ1-2; D is perhaps TRBD1 (6 bases). The ends were cut back, 5 bases at V and 8 bases at J, with 13 bases in the middle. Looked up from germline, CDR1 is SGHRS and CDR2 is YFSETQ. The CDR3 length is 12 residues.

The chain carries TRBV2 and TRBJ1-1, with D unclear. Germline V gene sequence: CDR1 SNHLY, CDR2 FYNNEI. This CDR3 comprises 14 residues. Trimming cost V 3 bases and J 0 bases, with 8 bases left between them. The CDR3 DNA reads TGTGCCAGCAGTGACGCGGAGCTGAACACTGAAGCTTTCTTT. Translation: CASSDAELNTEAFF.

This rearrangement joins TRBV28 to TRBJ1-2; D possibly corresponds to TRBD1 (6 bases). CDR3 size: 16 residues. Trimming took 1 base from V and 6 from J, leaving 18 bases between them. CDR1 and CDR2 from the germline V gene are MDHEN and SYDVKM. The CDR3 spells CASSLSIPGGAHGYTF. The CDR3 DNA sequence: TGTGCCAGCAGTTTATCCATCCCCGGGGGGGCTCATGGCTACACCTTC.

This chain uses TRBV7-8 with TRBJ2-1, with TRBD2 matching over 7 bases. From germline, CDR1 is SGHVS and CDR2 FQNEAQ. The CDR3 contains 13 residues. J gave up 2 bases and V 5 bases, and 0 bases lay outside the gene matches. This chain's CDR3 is CASSAGAYNEQFF. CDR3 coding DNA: TGTGCCAGCAGCGCGGGGGCCTACAATGAGCAGTTCTTC.

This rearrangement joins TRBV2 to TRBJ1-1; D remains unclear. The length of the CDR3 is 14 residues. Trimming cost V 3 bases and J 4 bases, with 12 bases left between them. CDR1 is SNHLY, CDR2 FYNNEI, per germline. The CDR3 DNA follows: TGTGCCAGCAGTGAGGCAGGCCTCGGCACTGAAGCTTTCTTT. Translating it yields CASSEAGLGTEAFF. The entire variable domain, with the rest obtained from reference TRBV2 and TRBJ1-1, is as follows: EPEVTQTPSHQVTQMGQEVILRCVPISNHLYFYWYRQILGQKVEFLVSFYNNEISEKSEIFDDQFSVERPDGSNFTLKIRSTKLEDSAMYFCASSEAGLGTEAFFGQGTRLTVV.

CDR3 coding DNA: TGTGCCTGGAGTCCCCTGTTGCCCGGCGGAGGAAACACCATATATTTT. Its translation: CAWSPLLPGGGNTIYF. The chain joins TRBV30 to TRBJ1-3; D uncertain. The CDR3 is 16 residues long. Per the germline V gene, CDR1 is GTSNPN and CDR2 is SVGIG (reference sequence). V gave up 2 bases and J gave up 4 bases, with 18 bases separating them.

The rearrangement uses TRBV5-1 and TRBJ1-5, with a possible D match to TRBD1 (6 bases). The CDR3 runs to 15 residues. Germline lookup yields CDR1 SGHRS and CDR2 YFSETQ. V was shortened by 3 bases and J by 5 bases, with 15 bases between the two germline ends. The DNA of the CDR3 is TGCGCCAGCAGCTCCGGGACATCCTACGATCAGCCCCAGCATTTT. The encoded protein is CASSSGTSYDQPQHF.

The CDR3, as DNA: TGCGCCAGCAGCCAAGGAAAGGGGGAGATCTATAATTCACCCCTCCACTTT. Translated: CASSQGKGEIYNSPLHF. V and J are TRBV4-1 and TRBJ1-6, with a weak D call TRBD1 (6 bases). Germline lookup yields CDR1 MGHRA and CDR2 YSYEKL. V lost 1 base, J lost 3 bases, and 13 bases lay in between. The CDR3 has 17 amino acids.

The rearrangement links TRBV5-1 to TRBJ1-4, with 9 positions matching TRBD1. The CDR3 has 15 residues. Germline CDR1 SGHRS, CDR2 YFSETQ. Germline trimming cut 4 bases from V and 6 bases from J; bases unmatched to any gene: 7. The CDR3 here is CASSPGTGWDEKLFF. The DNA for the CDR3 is TGCGCCAGCAGCCCGGGGACAGGGTGGGATGAAAAACTGTTTTTT.

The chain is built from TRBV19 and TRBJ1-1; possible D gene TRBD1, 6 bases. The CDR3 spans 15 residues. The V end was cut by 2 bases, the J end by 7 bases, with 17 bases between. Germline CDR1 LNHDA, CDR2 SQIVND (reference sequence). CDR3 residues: CASSILASGEHEAFF. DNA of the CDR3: TGTGCCAGTAGTATATTGGCCTCAGGGGAACATGAAGCTTTCTTT.

The DNA of the CDR3 is TGTGCCAGCAGCCCCCCAGAGGTCGACAATGAGCAGTTCTTC. This encodes CASSPPEVDNEQFF. This rearrangement joins TRBV13 to TRBJ2-1; D gene unclear. CDR3 length: 14 residues. The V gene lost 5 bases and the J gene lost 5 bases, with 13 bases spanning the gap. Per the germline V gene, CDR1 is PRHDT and CDR2 is FYEKMQ (reference sequence).

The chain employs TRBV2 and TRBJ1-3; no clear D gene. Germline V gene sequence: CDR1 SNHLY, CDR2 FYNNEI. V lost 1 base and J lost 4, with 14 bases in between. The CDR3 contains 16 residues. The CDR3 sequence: CASSEERLTGGNTIYF. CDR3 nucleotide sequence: TGTGCCAGCAGTGAAGAGCGCCTTACGGGGGGAAACACCATATATTTT.

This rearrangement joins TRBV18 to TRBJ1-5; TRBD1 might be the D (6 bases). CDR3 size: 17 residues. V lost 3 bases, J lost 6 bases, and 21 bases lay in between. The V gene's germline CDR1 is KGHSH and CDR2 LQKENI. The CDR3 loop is CASSPIQQGTLTQPQHF. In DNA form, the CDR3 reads TGTGCCAGCTCACCCATCCAACAGGGAACCCTCACTCAGCCCCAGCATTTT. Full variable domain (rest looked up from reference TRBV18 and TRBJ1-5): NAGVMQNPRHLVRRRGQEARLRCSPMKGHSHVYWYRQLPEEGLKFMVYLQKENIIDESGMPKERFSAEFPKEGPSILRIQQVVRGDSAAYFCASSPIQQGTLTQPQHFGDGTRLSIL.

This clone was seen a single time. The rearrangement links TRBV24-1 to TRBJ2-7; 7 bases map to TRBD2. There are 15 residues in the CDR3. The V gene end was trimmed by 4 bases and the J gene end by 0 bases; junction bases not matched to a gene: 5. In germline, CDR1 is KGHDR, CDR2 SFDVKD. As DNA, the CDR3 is TGTGCCACCAGTGAGGGGCTAGCGGCCTCCTACGAGCAGTACTTC. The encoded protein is CATSEGLAASYEQYF.

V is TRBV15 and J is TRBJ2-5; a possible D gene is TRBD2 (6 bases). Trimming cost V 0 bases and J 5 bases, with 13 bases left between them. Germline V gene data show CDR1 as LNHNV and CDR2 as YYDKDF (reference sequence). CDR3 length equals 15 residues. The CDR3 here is CATSRDRGTWETQYF. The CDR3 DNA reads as TGTGCCACCAGCAGAGATCGCGGGACCTGGGAGACCCAGTACTTC.

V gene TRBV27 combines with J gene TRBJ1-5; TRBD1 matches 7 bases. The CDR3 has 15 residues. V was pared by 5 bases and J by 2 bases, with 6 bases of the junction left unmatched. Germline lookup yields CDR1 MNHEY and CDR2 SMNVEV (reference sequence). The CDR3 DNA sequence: TGTGCCAGCAGTAGGCGAACAGGGGGCAATCAGCCCCAGCATTTT. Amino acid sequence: CASSRRTGGNQPQHF.

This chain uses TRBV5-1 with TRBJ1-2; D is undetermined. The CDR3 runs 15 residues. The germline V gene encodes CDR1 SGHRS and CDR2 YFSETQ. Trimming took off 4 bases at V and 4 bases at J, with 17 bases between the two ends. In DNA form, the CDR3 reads TGCGCCAGCAGCGGCGTGGGAGGGCTAGCCTATGGCTACACCTTC. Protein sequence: CASSGVGGLAYGYTF.

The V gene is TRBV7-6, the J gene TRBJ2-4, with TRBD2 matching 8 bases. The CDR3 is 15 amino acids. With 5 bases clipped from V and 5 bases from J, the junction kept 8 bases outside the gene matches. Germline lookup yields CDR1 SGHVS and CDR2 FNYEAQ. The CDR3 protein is CASSPGGTRQNIQYF. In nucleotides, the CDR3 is TGTGCCAGCAGCCCGGGGGGGACTCGCCAAAACATTCAGTACTTC.

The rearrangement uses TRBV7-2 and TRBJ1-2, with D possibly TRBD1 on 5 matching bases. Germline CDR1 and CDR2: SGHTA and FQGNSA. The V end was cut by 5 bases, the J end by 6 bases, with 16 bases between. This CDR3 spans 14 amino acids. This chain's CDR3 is CASSLRGADHGYTF. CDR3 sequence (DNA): TGTGCCAGCAGCCTCCGTGGGGCGGACCATGGCTACACCTTC. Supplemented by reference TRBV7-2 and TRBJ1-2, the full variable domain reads GAGVSQSPSNKVTEKGKDVELRCDPISGHTALYWYRQSLGQGLEFLIYFQGNSAPDKSGLPSDRFSAERTGGSVSTLTIQRTQQEDSAVYLCASSLRGADHGYTFGSGTRLTVV.

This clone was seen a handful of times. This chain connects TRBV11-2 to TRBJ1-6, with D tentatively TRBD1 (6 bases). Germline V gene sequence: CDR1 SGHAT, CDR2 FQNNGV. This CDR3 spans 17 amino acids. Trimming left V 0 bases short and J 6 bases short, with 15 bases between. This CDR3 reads CASSLDRREGVNSPLHF. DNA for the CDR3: TGTGCCAGCAGCTTAGATCGGCGGGAGGGGGTTAATTCACCCCTCCACTTT.

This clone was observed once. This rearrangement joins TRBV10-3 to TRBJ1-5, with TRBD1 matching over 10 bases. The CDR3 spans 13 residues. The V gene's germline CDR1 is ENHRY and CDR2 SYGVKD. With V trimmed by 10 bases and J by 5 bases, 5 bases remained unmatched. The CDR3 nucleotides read TGTGCCACTTCCGGGACAGGGGATCAGCCCCAGCATTTT. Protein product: CATSGTGDQPQHF.

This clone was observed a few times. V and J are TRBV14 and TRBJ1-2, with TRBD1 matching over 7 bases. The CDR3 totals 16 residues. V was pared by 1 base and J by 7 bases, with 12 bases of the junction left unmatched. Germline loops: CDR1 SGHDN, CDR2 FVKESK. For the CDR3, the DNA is TGTGCCAGCAGCCAAGGGGAGAAGGGGGCGATGGGTGGCTACACCTTC. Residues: CASSQGEKGAMGGYTF.

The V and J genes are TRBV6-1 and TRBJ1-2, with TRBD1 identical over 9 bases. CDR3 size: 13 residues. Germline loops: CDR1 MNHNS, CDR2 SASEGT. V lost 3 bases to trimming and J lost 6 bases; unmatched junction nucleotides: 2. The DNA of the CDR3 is TGTGCCAGCAGTGAGGGGACAGGGAATGGCTACACCTTC. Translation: CASSEGTGNGYTF.

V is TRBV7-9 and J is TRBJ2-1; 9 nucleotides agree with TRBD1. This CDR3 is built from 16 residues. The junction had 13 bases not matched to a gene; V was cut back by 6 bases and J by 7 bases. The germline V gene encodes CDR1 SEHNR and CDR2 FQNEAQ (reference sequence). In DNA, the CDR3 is TGTGCCAGCAGACCCGGAGACAGGGGGGATGGAAATGAGCAGTTCTTC. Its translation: CASRPGDRGDGNEQFF.

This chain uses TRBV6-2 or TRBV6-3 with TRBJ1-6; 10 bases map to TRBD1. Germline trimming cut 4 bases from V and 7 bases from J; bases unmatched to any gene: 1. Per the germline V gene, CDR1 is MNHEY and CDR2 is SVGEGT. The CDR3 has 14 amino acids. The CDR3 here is CASSLDRGNSPLHF. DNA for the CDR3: TGTGCCAGCAGTTTGGACAGGGGGAATTCACCCCTCCACTTT.